The present T cell receptor beta chain was sequenced within a study of human T cells and chemical hapten exposure. Time point described: patch test 1, 2 weeks after DPC sensitization. Stated treatment: therapeutic diphenylcyclopropenone sensitization with weekly scalp DPC. This CDR3 has 15 amino acids. Germline CDR1 SGHTA, CDR2 FQGNSA. V was clipped by 5 bases and J by 0 bases, with 14 bases between them. This clonotype was counted only a few times. TCRdb called the RACE reads again in MiXCR, with one record for every CDR3 protein. Here the sample spans 150,000 or so distinct CDR3 sequences, roughly 14% being singletons.

The material was whole blood, obtained in connection with sensitization to the hapten diphenylcyclopropenone (DPC). The chain joins TRBV7-2 to TRBJ2-7, with D possibly being TRBD1 (6 bases). This TCR derives from a woman aged 30 to 39 with alopecia areata. Some clones in this sample may be carry-over from other donors' samples. CDR3 nucleotide sequence: TGTGCCAGCAGCGCCTACAGGGATCCCTCCTACGAGCAGTACTTC. It yields the protein CASSAYRDPSYEQYF.